This T cell receptor beta chain was sequenced for a study of cytomegalovirus exposure and HLA in healthy donors. The CDR3 runs to 14 residues. J lost 9 bases, V lost 7 bases, and 14 bases had no gene match. The germline V gene has CDR1 MNHEY and CDR2 SMNVEV (reference sequence). Notes on this clone: Its antigen is not known.

Regarding the study as a whole: In terms of immune exposure information, only CMV serostatus was available. There were reportedly fewer N-insertions in an Asian-associated ancestry cluster than the roughly 670-donor mean, in a later analysis. Earlier analysis found most TCR beta V segments productive about 87% or about 30% of the time. A later analysis linked a missense DCLRE1C variant to TCR beta V- and J-gene trimming.

Researchers ran the PCR with 60 Vbeta and 13 Jbeta primers. This table comes from immunoSEQ multiplex PCR, and its TCRdb copy is limited to in-frame clones, with some not included. The table records around 90,000 clones, around nine tenths of them present only once. The clonotype was recovered from a man aged 25-45 years in good health and CMV-seropositive. The V and J genes are TRBV27 and TRBJ1-1; 7 bases align to TRBD1. Sequencing was done on a sample of PBMCs. The CDR3 reads CASKTVGGTAKAFF. CDR3 DNA: TGTGCCAGCAAGACGGTAGGGGGGACAGCAAAAGCTTTCTTT.